This paragraph reports one TCR beta chain. Its antigen is unidentified. The treatment is: roughly nine-day PBMC culture with coronavirus spike peptide pools or control peptides (ViraFEST assay). With 10 ug/ml peptide pools and roughly 9 IU/ml IL-2, PBMCs were cultured at some 2 million per well. The data were taken from a study of vaccination and CD4 T cells after COVID-19. On the study more broadly: Post-COVID draws followed diagnosis by a median roughly 99 days (range 35 to 161). Cellular stimulation was performed using overlapping spike peptides derived from SARS-CoV-2, HCoV-NL63, HCoV-OC43 and HCoV-229E. The study, taken as a whole, reports: Recorded median SARS-CoV-2-reactive clonotype numbers increased from about 20 to 38 without reaching significance.

CDR3 length: 14 amino acids. Germline V gives CDR1 SGHTA, CDR2 FQGNSA. The V segment lost 3 bases and the J segment 6 bases; nucleotides outside the gene matches: 6. With the Oncomine TCR Beta short-read assay, DNA from cultured CD4+ T cells was sequenced. TCRdb ran MiXCR on the PCR reads and lists one entry per CDR3 protein. The sample lists 9,500 to 12,000 distinct CDR3 sequences, around 23% occurring once. This chain joins TRBV7-2 and TRBJ2-3, with 7 bases aligning to TRBD2. Sample: CD4+ T cells from blood, cultured in vitro, taken after SARS-CoV-2 vaccination. This clonotype was obtained from a human donor who had recovered from COVID-19. The CDR3 loop is CASSFRGSKDTQYF. DNA for the CDR3: TGTGCCAGCAGCTTCCGCGGGAGTAAGGATACGCAGTATTTT.